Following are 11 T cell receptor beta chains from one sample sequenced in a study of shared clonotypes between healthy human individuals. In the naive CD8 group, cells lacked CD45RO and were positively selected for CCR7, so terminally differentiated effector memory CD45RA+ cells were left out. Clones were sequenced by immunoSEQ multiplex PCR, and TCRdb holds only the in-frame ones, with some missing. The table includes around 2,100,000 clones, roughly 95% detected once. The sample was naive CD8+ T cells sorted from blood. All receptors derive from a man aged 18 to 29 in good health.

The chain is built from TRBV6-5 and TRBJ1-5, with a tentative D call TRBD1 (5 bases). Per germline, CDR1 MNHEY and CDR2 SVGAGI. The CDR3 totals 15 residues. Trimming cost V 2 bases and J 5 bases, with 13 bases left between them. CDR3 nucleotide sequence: TGTGCCAGCAGTTACAGGGACCCAAACGATCAGCCCCAGCATTTT. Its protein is CASSYRDPNDQPQHF.

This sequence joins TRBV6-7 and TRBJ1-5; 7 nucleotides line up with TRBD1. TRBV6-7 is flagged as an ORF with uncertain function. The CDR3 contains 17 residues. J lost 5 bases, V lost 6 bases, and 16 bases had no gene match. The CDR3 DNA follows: TGTGCCAGCAGACACGAGAGAATGACAGGGACCCATCAGCCCCAGCATTTT. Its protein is CASRHERMTGTHQPQHF.

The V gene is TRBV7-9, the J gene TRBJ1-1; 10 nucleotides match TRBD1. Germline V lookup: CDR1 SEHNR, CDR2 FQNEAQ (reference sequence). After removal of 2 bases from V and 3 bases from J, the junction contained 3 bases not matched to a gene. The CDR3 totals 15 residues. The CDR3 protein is CASSLIGTGDTEAFF. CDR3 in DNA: TGTGCCAGCAGCTTAATAGGGACAGGGGACACTGAAGCTTTCTTT. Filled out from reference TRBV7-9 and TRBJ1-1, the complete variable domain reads DTGVSQNPRHKITKRGQNVTFRCDPISEHNRLYWYRQTLGQGPEFLTYFQNEAQLEKSRLLSDRFSAERPKGSFSTLEIQRTEQGDSAMYLCASSLIGTGDTEAFFGQGTRLTVV.

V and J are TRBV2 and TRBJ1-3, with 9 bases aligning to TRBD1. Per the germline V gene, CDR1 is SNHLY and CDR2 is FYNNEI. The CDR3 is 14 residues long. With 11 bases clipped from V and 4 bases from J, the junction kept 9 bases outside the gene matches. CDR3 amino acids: CASSPGQGGNTIYF. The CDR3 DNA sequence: TGTGCCTCCTCTCCGGGACAGGGAGGAAACACCATATATTTT.

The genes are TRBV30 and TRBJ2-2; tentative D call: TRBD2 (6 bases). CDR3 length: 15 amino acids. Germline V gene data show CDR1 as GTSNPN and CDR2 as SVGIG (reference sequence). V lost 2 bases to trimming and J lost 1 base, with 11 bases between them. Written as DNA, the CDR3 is TGTGCCTGGAGTAGGGGACTTCAGAACACCGGGGAGCTGTTTTTT. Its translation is CAWSRGLQNTGELFF.

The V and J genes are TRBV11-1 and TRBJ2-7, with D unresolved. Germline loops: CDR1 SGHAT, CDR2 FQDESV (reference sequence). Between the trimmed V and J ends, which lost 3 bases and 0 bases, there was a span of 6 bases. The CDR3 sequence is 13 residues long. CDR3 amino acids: CASSFAVSYEQYF. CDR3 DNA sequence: TGTGCCAGCAGCTTCGCAGTCTCCTACGAGCAGTACTTC.

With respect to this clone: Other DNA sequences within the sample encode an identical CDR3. The CDR3 DNA reads TGTGCCAGCAGCTTCGCGTCGTCCTACGAGCAGTACTTC. The encoded protein is CASSFASSYEQYF. The chain couples TRBV7-9 to TRBJ2-7; D gene ambiguous. Between the trimmed V and J ends, which lost 3 bases and 1 base, there was a span of 7 bases. Germline V CDR1 and CDR2: SEHNR, FQNEAQ (reference sequence). The CDR3 has 13 amino acids.

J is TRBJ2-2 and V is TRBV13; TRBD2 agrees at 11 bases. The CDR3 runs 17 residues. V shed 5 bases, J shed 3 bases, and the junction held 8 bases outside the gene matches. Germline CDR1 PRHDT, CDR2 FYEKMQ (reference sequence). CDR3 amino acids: CASSPLGTSGYTGELFF. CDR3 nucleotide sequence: TGTGCCAGCAGCCCACTAGGGACTAGCGGTTACACCGGGGAGCTGTTTTTT.

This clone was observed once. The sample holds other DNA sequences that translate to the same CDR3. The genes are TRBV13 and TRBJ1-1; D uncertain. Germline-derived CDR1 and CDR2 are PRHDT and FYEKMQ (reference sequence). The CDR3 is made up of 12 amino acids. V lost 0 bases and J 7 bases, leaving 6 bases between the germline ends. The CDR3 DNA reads TGTGCCAGCAGCTTAGGGGATATTGAAGCTTTCTTT. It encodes CASSLGDIEAFF.

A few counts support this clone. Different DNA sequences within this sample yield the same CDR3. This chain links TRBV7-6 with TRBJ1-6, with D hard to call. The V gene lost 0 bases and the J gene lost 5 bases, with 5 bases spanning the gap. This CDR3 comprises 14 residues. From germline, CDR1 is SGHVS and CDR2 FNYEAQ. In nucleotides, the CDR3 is TGTGCCAGCAGCTTAGCCGGGGATAATTCACCCCTCCACTTT. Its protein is CASSLAGDNSPLHF.

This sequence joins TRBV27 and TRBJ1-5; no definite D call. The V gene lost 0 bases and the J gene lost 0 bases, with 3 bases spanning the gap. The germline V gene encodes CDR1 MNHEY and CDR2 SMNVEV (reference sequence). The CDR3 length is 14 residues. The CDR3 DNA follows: TGTGCCAGCAGTTTATCCAATAGCAATCAGCCCCAGCATTTT. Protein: CASSLSNSNQPQHF.